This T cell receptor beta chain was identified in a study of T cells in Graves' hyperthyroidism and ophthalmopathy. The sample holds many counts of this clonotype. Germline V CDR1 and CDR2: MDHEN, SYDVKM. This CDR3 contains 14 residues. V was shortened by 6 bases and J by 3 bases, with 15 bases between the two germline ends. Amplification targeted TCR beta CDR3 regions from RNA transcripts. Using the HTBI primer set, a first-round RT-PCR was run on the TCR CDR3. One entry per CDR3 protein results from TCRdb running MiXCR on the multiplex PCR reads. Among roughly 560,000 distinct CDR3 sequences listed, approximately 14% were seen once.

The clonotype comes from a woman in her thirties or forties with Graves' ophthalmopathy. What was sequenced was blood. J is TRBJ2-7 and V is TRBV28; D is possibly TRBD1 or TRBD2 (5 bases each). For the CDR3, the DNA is TGTGCCAGCAGCCCGAGGGGTGGCGTCTACGAGCAGTACTTC. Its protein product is CASSPRGGVYEQYF.